A selection of T cell receptor beta chains follows, all from one sample in a study of T-cell memory formation after mild COVID-19. TCRdb reprocessed the 5' RACE reads with MiXCR, giving one entry per CDR3 protein. The sample contains 560,000 or so distinct CDR3 sequences, 15% to 20% of which appear only once. Sequenced input: PBMCs or a T cell subset sorted from them (not recorded which). These receptors were collected from an adult woman who had mild COVID-19 (a few samples of this study predate the infection). Cell type and time point are not known. Each CDR3 is given with its conserved first and last residue. Fields, in order: D gene, J gene, V gene, clone size, CDR3 protein, CDR3 DNA. A D gene is named only where the DNA matches it firmly. Not all rows give a size; the values are once, few, many and, for expanded clones, a class.

-,TRBJ2-2,TRBV5-6,-,CASSLGTRNTGELFF,TGTGCCAGCAGCTTGGGGACCCGCAACACCGGGGAGCTGTTTTTT
-,TRBJ2-2,TRBV12-3/TRBV12-4,many,CASTSRGDPGTGELFF,TGTGCCAGCACCTCGAGGGGGGACCCGGGGACCGGGGAGCTGTTTTTT
-,TRBJ2-5,TRBV12-3/TRBV12-4,-,CASSLGVAQETQYF,TGTGCCAGCAGTTTGGGGGTAGCCCAAGAGACCCAGTACTTC
-,TRBJ2-7,TRBV20-1,-,CSAGDWVYEQYF,TGCAGTGCTGGGGATTGGGTATACGAGCAGTACTTC
TRBD1,TRBJ2-2,TRBV11-2,-,CASSLVGDRGTGELFF,TGTGCCAGCAGCTTAGTAGGGGACAGGGGTACCGGGGAGCTGTTTTTT
-,TRBJ2-6,TRBV27,-,CASGLGANVLTF,TGTGCCAGCGGGTTAGGGGCCAACGTCCTGACTTTC
TRBD2,TRBJ2-2,TRBV25-1,few,CASSDRLAGAGELFF,TGTGCCAGCAGTGATCGGCTAGCGGGAGCCGGGGAGCTGTTTTTT
TRBD2,TRBJ2-1,TRBV29-1,few,CSVEDRLSGSIGNEQFF,TGCAGCGTTGAAGATCGACTTAGCGGGAGTATTGGGAATGAGCAGTTCTTC
-,TRBJ2-2,TRBV27,-,CASRPSGRNTGELFF,TGTGCCAGCAGACCCTCCGGGAGGAACACCGGGGAGCTGTTTTTT
TRBD1,TRBJ2-2,TRBV9,-,CASSGSGTANTGELFF,TGTGCCAGCAGCGGTTCCGGGACAGCCAACACCGGGGAGCTGTTTTTT
-,TRBJ1-3,TRBV10-3,few,CAISLAGVTSGNTIYF,TGTGCCATCAGCCTCGCAGGGGTGACCTCTGGAAACACCATATATTTT
TRBD2,TRBJ2-5,TRBV27,once,CASSFFFPSGVNETQYF,TGTGCCAGCAGTTTCTTCTTCCCTAGCGGGGTGAATGAGACCCAGTACTTC
-,TRBJ2-5,TRBV7-3,-,CASSLTAGKETQYF,TGTGCCAGCAGCTTAACGGCGGGGAAAGAGACCCAGTACTTC
-,TRBJ2-5,TRBV7-3,few,CASSSGGLRGQETQYF,TGTGCCAGCAGCTCGGGTGGCTTGCGGGGACAAGAGACCCAGTACTTC
-,TRBJ2-7,TRBV18,-,CASSPSFVTDTYEQYF,TGTGCCAGCTCACCCTCGTTCGTGACAGACACCTACGAGCAGTACTTC
TRBD2,TRBJ2-5,TRBV12-3/TRBV12-4,-,CASSVRGGLAGETQYF,TGTGCCAGCAGTGTACGCGGGGGACTGGCGGGGGAGACCCAGTACTTC
TRBD2,TRBJ2-7,TRBV3-1,-,CASSHAGGGDEQYF,TGTGCCAGCAGCCATGCGGGAGGGGGAGACGAGCAGTACTTC
-,TRBJ2-1,TRBV15,few,CATSRGEVTTELIF,TGTGCCACCAGCAGAGGGGAGGTGACTACTGAGCTGATCTTC
-,TRBJ2-5,TRBV29-1,many,CSVEEGSKETQYF,TGCAGCGTTGAAGAGGGCAGTAAAGAGACCCAGTACTTC
TRBD1,TRBJ2-1,TRBV7-9,few,CASSPGQGQVF,TGTGCCAGCAGCCCGGGACAGGGGCAGGTCTTC
TRBD2,TRBJ2-7,TRBV24-1,few,CATSDPGRSSSYEQYF,TGTGCCACCAGTGACCCCGGGAGGAGCAGCTCCTACGAGCAGTACTTC
-,TRBJ2-7,TRBV10-3,few,CAISPRGAGSYEQYF,TGTGCCATCAGTCCGAGGGGGGCAGGCTCCTACGAGCAGTACTTC